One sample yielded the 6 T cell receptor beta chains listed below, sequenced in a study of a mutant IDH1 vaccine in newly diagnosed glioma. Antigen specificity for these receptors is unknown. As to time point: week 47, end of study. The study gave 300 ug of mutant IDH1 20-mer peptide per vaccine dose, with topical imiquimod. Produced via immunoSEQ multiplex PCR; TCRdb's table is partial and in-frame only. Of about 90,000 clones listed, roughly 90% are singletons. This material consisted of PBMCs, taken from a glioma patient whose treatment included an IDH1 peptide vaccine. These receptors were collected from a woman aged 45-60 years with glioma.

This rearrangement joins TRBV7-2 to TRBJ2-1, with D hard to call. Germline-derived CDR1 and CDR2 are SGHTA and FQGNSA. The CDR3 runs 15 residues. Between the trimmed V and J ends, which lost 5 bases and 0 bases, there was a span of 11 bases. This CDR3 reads CASSTVRSSYNEQFF. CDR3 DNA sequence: TGTGCCAGCAGCACTGTGAGGAGCTCCTACAATGAGCAGTTCTTC.

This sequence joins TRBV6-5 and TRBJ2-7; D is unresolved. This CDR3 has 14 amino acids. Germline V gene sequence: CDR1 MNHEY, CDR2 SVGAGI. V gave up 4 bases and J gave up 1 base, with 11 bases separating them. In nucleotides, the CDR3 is TGTGCCAGCAGTTCCAGATCCCTGTCCTACGAGCAGTACTTC. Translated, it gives CASSSRSLSYEQYF.

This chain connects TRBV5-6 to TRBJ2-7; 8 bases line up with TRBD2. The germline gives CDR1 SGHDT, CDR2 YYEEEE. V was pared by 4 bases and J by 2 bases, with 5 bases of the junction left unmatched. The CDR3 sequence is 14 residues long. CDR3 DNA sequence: TGTGCCAGCAGCCCCGGGGGGGGCCCCTACGAGCAGTACTTC. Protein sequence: CASSPGGGPYEQYF.

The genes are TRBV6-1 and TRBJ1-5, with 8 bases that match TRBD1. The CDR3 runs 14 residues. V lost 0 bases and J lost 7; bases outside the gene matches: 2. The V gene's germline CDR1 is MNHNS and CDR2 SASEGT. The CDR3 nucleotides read TGTGCCAGCAGTGAAGCTGGGGACAGGCAGCCCCAGCATTTT. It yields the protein CASSEAGDRQPQHF.

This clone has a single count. The CDR3 DNA reads TGTGCCAGCAGCAAAGACACCCTACAAGAGACCCAGTACTTC. As protein: CASSKDTLQETQYF. This chain joins TRBV5-6 and TRBJ2-5, with unresolved D. CDR3 length: 14 amino acids. Trimming took 4 bases from V and 2 from J, leaving 12 bases between them. Germline CDR1 reads SGHDT; CDR2 reads YYEEEE.

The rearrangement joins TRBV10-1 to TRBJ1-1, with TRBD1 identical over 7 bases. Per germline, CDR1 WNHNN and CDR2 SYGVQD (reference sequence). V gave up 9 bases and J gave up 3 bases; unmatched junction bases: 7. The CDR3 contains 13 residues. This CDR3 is CASTGDLDTEAFF. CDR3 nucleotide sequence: TGCGCCAGTACAGGGGATTTGGACACTGAAGCTTTCTTT.